This T cell receptor beta chain was profiled in a study of T cells in Graves' hyperthyroidism and ophthalmopathy. Study outcomes and limitations: Appearing also in blood were most of the thyroid clonotypes expanded above 0.001. Ophthalmopathy and stable hyperthyroidism were told apart by a 13 V-J model.

This clonotype was counted only a few times. As yet, its antigen is unknown. Stability of Graves' hyperthyroidism was defined as absent ophthalmopathy progression within 18 months. Exclusion of patients followed from uncontrolled infection, other autoimmune disease, pregnancy or lactation. This CDR3 has 17 residues. Deletions cut 6 bases from V and 4 bases from J, with 22 bases between. Germline CDR1 and CDR2: MNHNS and SASEGT. RNA transcripts gave rise to amplified TCR beta CDR3 regions. The HTBI primer set was used in a first-round RT-PCR of the TCR CDR3. MiXCR was run by TCRdb on the multiplex PCR reads, yielding one entry per CDR3 protein. The table has about 360,000 distinct CDR3 sequences, about 12% seen once; the top ten hold about 9.1%.

This receptor was identified in a young woman with Graves' hyperthyroidism. The gene calls are TRBV6-1 and TRBJ2-1; no definite D call. Sequenced: blood. The CDR3 here is CASSPHRMGGAYNEQFF. The CDR3 coding sequence is TGTGCCAGCAGCCCCCATAGGATGGGTGGTGCATACAATGAGCAGTTCTTC.